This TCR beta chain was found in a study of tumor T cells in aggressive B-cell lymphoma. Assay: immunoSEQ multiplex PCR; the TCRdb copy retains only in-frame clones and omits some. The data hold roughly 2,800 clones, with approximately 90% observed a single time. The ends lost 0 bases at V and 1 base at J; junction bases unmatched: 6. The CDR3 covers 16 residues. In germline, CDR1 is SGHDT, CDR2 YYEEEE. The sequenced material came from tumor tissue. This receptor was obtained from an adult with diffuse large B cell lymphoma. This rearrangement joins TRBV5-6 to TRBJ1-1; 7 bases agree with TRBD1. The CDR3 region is CASSLERGPWNTEAFF. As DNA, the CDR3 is TGTGCCAGCAGCTTGGAGAGGGGGCCTTGGAACACTGAAGCTTTCTTT.